Included here is one T cell receptor beta chain sequence, with context. CDR1 and CDR2 from the germline V gene are MGHRA and YSYEKL. The V and J ends lost 3 bases and 1 base respectively, with 13 bases between them. This CDR3 is built from 15 residues. The record originates from a study of blood T cell repertoires in COVID-19. Study information: The United States, Italy and Spain provided the acute and convalescent COVID-19 samples. The cDNA or gDNA used as material had been derived from T cells, B-cell-depleted T cells, or PBMCs.

Per the original data handling: Estimation of nucleated cell counts relied on the amplification of reference gene primers. Only in-frame clones appear in the TCRdb table, and some are missing; sequencing was by immunoSEQ multiplex PCR. D and trimming were read from the DNA, whereas the V and J calls and clone size are those reported in that table. Of tens of thousands of clones in the sample, around 86% are singletons; the top ten hold 15% to 20%. The sample was peripheral blood. The chain uses TRBV4-1 and TRBJ2-7, with D possibly matching TRBD1 (5 bases). This TCR derives from a man aged 50 to 59 in a cohort sampled during active COVID-19. The CDR3 here is CASSHYRTESYEQYF. The CDR3 bases are TGCGCCAGCAGCCATTACAGGACCGAATCCTACGAGCAGTACTTC.